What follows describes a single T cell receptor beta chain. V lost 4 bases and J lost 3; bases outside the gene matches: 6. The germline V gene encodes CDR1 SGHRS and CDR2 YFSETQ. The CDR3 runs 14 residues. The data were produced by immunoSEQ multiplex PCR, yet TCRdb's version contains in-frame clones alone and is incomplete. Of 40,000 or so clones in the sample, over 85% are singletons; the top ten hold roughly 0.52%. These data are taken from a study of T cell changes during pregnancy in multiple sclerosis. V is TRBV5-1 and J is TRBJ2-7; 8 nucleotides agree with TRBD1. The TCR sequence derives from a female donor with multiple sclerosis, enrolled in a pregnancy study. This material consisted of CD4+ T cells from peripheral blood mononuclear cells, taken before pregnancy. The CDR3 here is CASSPGGGYYEQYF. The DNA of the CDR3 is TGCGCCAGCAGCCCAGGGGGCGGCTACTACGAGCAGTACTTC.